A single sample gave rise to the 17 T cell receptor beta chains below, sequenced in a study of blood T cells in healthy people across ages. Together with a sample-barcoded 5' primer, a J-beta primer mix was included in a second PCR lasting 7 to 11 cycles. TCRdb independently ran MiXCR on the 5' RACE reads; one entry per CDR3 protein. The table shows roughly 800,000 distinct CDR3 sequences, with roughly 25% occurring only once. This sample was shared with a second study, whose subject was T cells of mothers and their children.

Sequencing was done on a sample of blood. The receptors were sampled from a boy aged 5-17 years in good health.

The V and J genes are TRBV20-1 and TRBJ1-5; D might be TRBD1 (5 bases). This CDR3 is built from 15 residues. V lost 0 bases to trimming and J lost 7 bases, with 16 bases between them. CDR1 is DFQATT and CDR2 is SNEGSKA in the germline V gene (reference sequence). Written as DNA, the CDR3 is TGCAGTGCTAGAGATCGAGGGGTAGTTGGCCAGCCCCAGCATTTT. It is translated as CSARDRGVVGQPQHF.

The chain is built from TRBV9 and TRBJ1-3; D uncertain. This CDR3 spans 14 amino acids. The ends were cut back, 2 bases at V and 1 base at J, with 7 bases in the middle. Germline lookup yields CDR1 SGDLS and CDR2 YYNGEE. In DNA, the CDR3 is TGTGCCAGCAGCGTCTATAAGTCTGGAAACACCATATATTTT. This codes for CASSVYKSGNTIYF.

This clonotype was recorded a few times. The rearrangement joins TRBV5-1 to TRBJ1-2; no firm D call. Per germline, CDR1 SGHRS and CDR2 YFSETQ. V was shortened by 2 bases and J by 8 bases, with 10 bases between the two germline ends. This CDR3 contains 12 residues. The CDR3 DNA reads TGCGCCAGCAGCTTAGCGGGAACCGGCTACACCTTC. Translating it yields CASSLAGTGYTF. The whole variable domain, remainder taken from reference TRBV5-1 and TRBJ1-2, is KAGVTQTPRYLIKTRGQQVTLSCSPISGHRSVSWYQQTPGQGLQFLFEYFSETQRNKGNFPGRFSGRQFSNSRSEMNVSTLELGDSALYLCASSLAGTGYTFGSGTRLTVV.

The J gene is TRBJ2-5, the V gene TRBV12-3 or TRBV12-4; no definite D call. Trimming cost V 3 bases and J 5 bases, with 10 bases left between them. The CDR3 has 13 amino acids. CDR3 DNA: TGTGCCAGCAGTTTTGTGGAATTCGAGACCCAGTACTTC. Encoded protein: CASSFVEFETQYF.

This chain links TRBV27 with TRBJ1-5; D is possibly TRBD1 (5 bases). The germline V gene has CDR1 MNHEY and CDR2 SMNVEV (reference sequence). The V end lost 6 bases, the J end lost 8 bases, and 17 bases lay between the germline ends. The CDR3 sequence is 14 residues long. CDR3 region: CASSSGTSRKPQHF. The CDR3 DNA sequence: TGTGCCAGCAGCTCCGGGACGTCTAGGAAGCCCCAGCATTTT.

This clonotype has more than one count but fewer than ten. The genes are TRBV4-2 and TRBJ2-5, with 8 bases matching TRBD2. Germline values: CDR1 LGHNA, CDR2 YNFKEQ. The V segment lost 6 bases and the J segment 5 bases; nucleotides outside the gene matches: 14. CDR3 length equals 16 residues. In DNA form, the CDR3 reads TGTGCCAGCAGGAAGGTCCCCGGGGGGGCCGGGGAGACCCAGTACTTC. This gives the protein CASRKVPGGAGETQYF.

This chain joins TRBV5-1 and TRBJ2-1; D could derive from TRBD1 or TRBD2 (5 bases each). The J call may be in error: the DNA end matches TRBJ2-7 better. The CDR3 covers 13 residues. Per germline, CDR1 SGHRS and CDR2 YFSETQ. CDR3 sequence (DNA): TGCGCCAGCGGCTCACCCCTGGGGGACGAGCAGTACTTC. Amino acid sequence: CASGSPLGDEQYF.

The chain couples TRBV20-1 to TRBJ2-7, with a possible D match to TRBD1 (5 bases). Germline V CDR1 and CDR2: DFQATT, SNEGSKA (reference sequence). Trimming took 0 bases from V and 5 from J, leaving 14 bases between them. The length of the CDR3 is 14 residues. CDR3 DNA: TGCAGTGCTAGAGATGGACATCCCCCCAACGAGCAGTACTTC. This codes for CSARDGHPPNEQYF.

The chain recombines TRBV21-1 with TRBJ2-5; the D call in the table, TRBD1, was not verified against the DNA. TRBV21-1 is a pseudogene locus. The CDR3 is made up of 13 amino acids. The CDR3 DNA follows: TGTGTCAGCAGCCCCGGCCTACAAGAGACCCAGTACTTC. This translates into CVSSPGLQETQYF.

This clonotype showed up just a few times. The gene calls are TRBV30 and TRBJ2-1; D is undetermined. This CDR3 has 10 residues. The V end lost 5 bases, the J end lost 7 bases, and 6 bases lay between the germline ends. Germline lookup yields CDR1 GTSNPN and CDR2 SVGIG (reference sequence). The CDR3 loop is CAWARNEQFF. CDR3 nucleotide sequence: TGTGCCTGGGCGAGAAATGAGCAGTTCTTC.

In this sample, this clonotype turned up a few times. V gene TRBV6-5 combines with J gene TRBJ2-1; 10 bases map to TRBD2. Germline V gene lookup returns CDR1 MNHEY and CDR2 SVGAGI. The CDR3 runs to 15 residues. With V trimmed by 0 bases and J by 8 bases, 4 bases remained unmatched. CDR3 in DNA: TGTGCCAGCAGTTACTCCAGCGGGGGGGCGGATGAGCAGTTCTTC. Residues: CASSYSSGGADEQFF.

J is TRBJ2-2 and V is TRBV2; D perhaps matches TRBD1 (5 bases). V was clipped by 1 base and J by 7 bases, with 13 bases between them. Germline lookup yields CDR1 SNHLY and CDR2 FYNNEI. This CDR3 has 15 amino acids. For the CDR3, the DNA is TGTGCCAGCAGTGAAGAGCAGGGAAGCATCGGGGAGCTGTTTTTT. Translating gives CASSEEQGSIGELFF.

This clonotype was seen only a few times. V usage is TRBV20-1 and J usage is TRBJ1-1; D remains ambiguous. There are 12 residues in the CDR3. The V and J ends lost 3 bases and 5 bases respectively, with 10 bases between them. The germline CDR1 and CDR2 sequences are DFQATT and SNEGSKA (reference sequence). The CDR3 loop reads CSASLPDTEAFF. The DNA of the CDR3 is TGCAGTGCTAGCCTCCCCGATACTGAAGCTTTCTTT.

This clonotype was picked up a small number of times. V usage is TRBV10-3 and J usage is TRBJ2-5, with a weak D call TRBD1 (6 bases). V was shortened by 2 bases and J by 4 bases, with 11 bases between the two germline ends. The germline gives CDR1 ENHRY, CDR2 SYGVKD. CDR3 size: 14 residues. The CDR3, as DNA: TGTGCCATCAGTGAGAGGCAGGGGCCAGAGACCCAGTACTTC. This translates into CAISERQGPETQYF.

The table lists this clonotype with a few counts. This chain joins TRBV5-1 and TRBJ2-5; D is perhaps TRBD2 (5 bases). The J call may be faulty, since TRBJ2-1 better matches the DNA end. Germline V lookup: CDR1 SGHRS, CDR2 YFSETQ. This CDR3 region has 13 residues. Here the CDR3 reads CASSWLAQHEQFF. In nucleotides, the CDR3 is TGCGCCAGCAGCTGGCTAGCTCAGCATGAGCAGTTCTTC.

This clonotype showed up many times. The chain combines TRBV12-3 or TRBV12-4 with TRBJ2-7; D possibly uses TRBD1 or TRBD2 (7 bases each). The CDR3 consists of 14 residues. V was cut by 5 bases and J by 5 bases, with 16 bases left in between. CDR3: CASSRRGGGNEQYF. The DNA for the CDR3 is TGTGCCAGCAGTCGCCGGGGAGGGGGCAACGAGCAGTACTTC.

This sequence joins TRBV5-1 and TRBJ2-4; the D gene is possibly TRBD2 (6 bases). V gave up 4 bases and J gave up 5 bases, with 13 bases separating them. CDR1 SGHRS and CDR2 YFSETQ come from the germline V gene. The CDR3 is 14 amino acids. The CDR3 sequence: CASSPTGGENIQYF. The CDR3 DNA follows: TGCGCCAGCAGCCCGACGGGCGGGGAAAACATTCAGTACTTC.